The T cell receptor beta chain described here comes from a study of T cell repertoires in cytomegalovirus infection. A note on this clonotype: Its antigen is not identified.

In TCRdb, the reads were re-called with MiXCR into one record per CDR3 protein. The sample carries under 500,000 distinct CDR3 sequences, more than 40% recorded once. Germline-derived CDR1 and CDR2 are SGDLS and YYNGEE. This CDR3 has 15 amino acids. Trimming left V 2 bases short and J 3 bases short, with 12 bases between. Here the sequenced sample was cultured PBMCs, taken from culture after CMV antigen stimulation. The chain employs TRBV9 and TRBJ2-1; TRBD1 is a possible D gene (7 bases). This receptor was taken from a human donor in good health (CMV status not recorded). Some clones in this sample may be carry-over from other donors' samples. CDR3 in amino acids: CASSVRDSVYNEQFF. In DNA, the CDR3 is TGTGCCAGCAGCGTGCGGGACAGCGTCTACAATGAGCAGTTCTTC.